The clone carrying this TCR beta chain appeared a few times. Its matching antigen is unknown. TCRdb processed the 5' RACE reads anew with MiXCR; each CDR3 protein has one entry. The data show 530,000 or so distinct CDR3 sequences, 17% seen once. The record originates from a study of T-cell memory formation after mild COVID-19. Regarding the study as a whole: Largely, contracting CD4+ clones fell within CM and EM, and contracting CD8+ clones within EMRA. For second-wave clones that peaked at day 37, SARS-CoV-2 specificity went unverified.

The J segment lost 5 bases and the V segment lost 2 bases, leaving 5 bases of the junction unmatched. The CDR3 extends over 14 amino acids. In germline, CDR1 is MNHNY, CDR2 SVGAGI (reference sequence). This chain connects TRBV6-6 to TRBJ1-2, with TRBD1 matching over 7 bases. Material: PBMCs or a T cell subset sorted from them (not recorded which). The receptor was derived from an adult woman who had mild COVID-19 (a few samples of this study predate the infection). Cell type and time point are not known. The CDR3 nucleotides read TGTGCCAGCAGTTACCAGGACAGGCAATATGGCTACACCTTC. Translating gives CASSYQDRQYGYTF.